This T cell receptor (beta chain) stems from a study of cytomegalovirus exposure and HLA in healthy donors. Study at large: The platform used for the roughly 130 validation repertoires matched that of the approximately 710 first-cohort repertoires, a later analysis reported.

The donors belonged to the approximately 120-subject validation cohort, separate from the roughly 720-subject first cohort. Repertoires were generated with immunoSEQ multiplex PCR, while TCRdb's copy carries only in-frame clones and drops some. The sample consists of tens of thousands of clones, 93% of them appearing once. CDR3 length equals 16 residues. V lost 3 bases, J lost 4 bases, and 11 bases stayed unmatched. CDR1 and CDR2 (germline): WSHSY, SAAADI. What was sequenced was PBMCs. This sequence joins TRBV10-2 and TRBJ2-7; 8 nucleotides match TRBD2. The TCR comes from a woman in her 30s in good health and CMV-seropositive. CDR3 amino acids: CASSDGWREEIYEQYF. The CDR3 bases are TGCGCCAGCAGTGATGGTTGGCGGGAGGAGATATACGAGCAGTACTTC.